A selection of T cell receptor beta chains follows, all from one sample in a study of blood T cell repertoires in COVID-19. Method: immunoSEQ multiplex PCR; TCRdb's copy keeps in-frame clones and lacks some. Among 120,000 or so clones listed, approximately 91% were seen once. Material: peripheral blood. The receptors come from a woman of 80 years or more with acute or convalescent COVID-19. CDR3s include the opening cysteine and the closing phenylalanine or tryptophan. Each record gives: D gene, V gene, clone size, J gene, CDR3 DNA, CDR3 protein. D genes are given only for firm matches. Clone sizes are given selectively: once, few, many, or a class where the clone is expanded.

>TRBD1|TRBV18|NA|TRBJ1-1
TGTGCCAGCTCATCGACAGGGGGGAACACTGAAGCTTTCTTT
CASSSTGGNTEAFF
>TRBD2|TRBV5-4|NA|TRBJ2-3
TGTGCCAGCAGCTCGAGGACTAGCGGGGACACAGATACGCAGTATTTT
CASSSRTSGDTDTQYF
>TRBD1|TRBV5-5|NA|TRBJ1-2
TGTGCCAGCAGCTTGGGACAGGGGGATGGCTACACCTTC
CASSLGQGDGYTF
>NA|TRBV25-1|NA|TRBJ2-4
TGTGCCAGCAGTGGAGTTGACATTCAGTACTTC
CASSGVDIQYF
>TRBD1|TRBV19|NA|TRBJ2-5
TGTGCCAGTAGTATATACAGGGGGCATGAGACCCAGTACTTC
CASSIYRGHETQYF
>NA|TRBV7-3|NA|TRBJ2-2
TGTGCCAGCAGCTTACGTAGAGGTTCCGGGGAGCTGTTTTTT
CASSLRRGSGELFF
>NA|TRBV5-1|NA|TRBJ1-2
TGCGCCAGCAGCTTGGCCGAGACAGTCTATGGCTACACCTTC
CASSLAETVYGYTF
>NA|TRBV4-3|NA|TRBJ1-2
TGCGCCAGCAGCCAAGGGGGAGGGCACTCCGCGGGGGGCTACACCTTC
CASSQGGGHSAGGYTF
>TRBD1|TRBV9|NA|TRBJ2-7
TGTGCCAGCAGCCCTCGGACAGGAGCGGACGAGCAGTACTTC
CASSPRTGADEQYF
>TRBD1|TRBV11-2|NA|TRBJ2-5
TGTGCCAGCAGCTTAAGACAGGGGGCTCCAGGGGTTACCCAGTACTTC
CASSLRQGAPGVTQYF
>TRBD2|TRBV3-1/TRBV3-2|NA|TRBJ2-1
TGTGCCAGCAGCCCCCGCGGTAGCGGGAGGGGATCCTACAATGAGCAGTTCTTC
CASSPRGSGRGSYNEQFF
>NA|TRBV9|NA|TRBJ2-1
TGTGCCAGCAGCGTTTGGGGGGGCGTCGACAATGAGCAGTTCTTC
CASSVWGGVDNEQFF
>TRBD1|TRBV11-2|NA|TRBJ2-1
TGTGCCAGCAGCTTAGAGGCAGGGGGTAACTACAATGAGCAGTTCTTC
CASSLEAGGNYNEQFF
>TRBD2|TRBV3-1/TRBV3-2|NA|TRBJ2-1
TGTGCCAGCAGCCATTTTGGGACTAGCGGGATCAATGAGCAGTTCTTC
CASSHFGTSGINEQFF
>NA|TRBV7-8|few|TRBJ1-6
TGTGCCAGCAGCGAGGCGAGACTGCGACCCCTCCACTTT
CASSEARLRPLHF
>NA|TRBV5-1|NA|TRBJ1-5
TGCGCCAGCAGCTCCGAAGCCGTTGATTATAGCAATCAGCCCCAGCATTTT
CASSSEAVDYSNQPQHF
>NA|TRBV7-2|NA|TRBJ2-7
TGTGCCAGCAGCTTCGCGGGTGGACAGCCAGTTGTCGAGCAGTACTTC
CASSFAGGQPVVEQYF
>NA|TRBV3-1/TRBV3-2|NA|TRBJ1-3
TGTGCCAGCAGCCAAAGACTTCGGAGAAACACCATATATTTT
CASSQRLRRNTIYF
>NA|TRBV5-4|NA|TRBJ2-1
TGTGCCAGCAGCACTGGGGGGACCCACTCCTACAATGAGCAGTTCTTC
CASSTGGTHSYNEQFF
>NA|TRBV10-3|NA|TRBJ1-4
TGTGCCACCGGGGAAAATGGCCCTAATGAAAAACTGTTTTTT
CATGENGPNEKLFF
>NA|TRBV7-2|NA|TRBJ2-7
TGTGCCAGCAGCACAGGGTTGTACGAGCAGTACTTC
CASSTGLYEQYF
>NA|TRBV5-1|NA|TRBJ1-4
TGCGCCAGCAGCTTGGCCTCAGGGTTTAATGAAAAACTGTTTTTT
CASSLASGFNEKLFF
>NA|TRBV6-2/TRBV6-3|NA|TRBJ1-1
TGTGCCAGCAGTTCAATCTCCTACGGAGCTTTCTTT
CASSSISYGAFF
>NA|TRBV11-2|NA|TRBJ2-5
TGTGCCTCCGCCTTGGGCTTTTCTTTAGAGACCCAGTACTTC
CASALGFSLETQYF
>TRBD1|TRBV24-1|NA|TRBJ2-5
TGTGCCACCAGTGATGCCGACAGGGGAGGCCAAGAGACCCAGTACTTC
CATSDADRGGQETQYF
>NA|TRBV2|NA|TRBJ2-7
TGTGCCAGCAGCCCCGATCGGGCCTACGAGCAGTACTTC
CASSPDRAYEQYF
>NA|TRBV2|NA|TRBJ2-7
TGTGCCAGCAGTGAAATGGGGGGCGAGCAGTACTTC
CASSEMGGEQYF
>NA|TRBV11-2|NA|TRBJ1-3
TGTGCCAGCGGCAGGGAAAGAACTGGAAACACCATATATTTT
CASGRERTGNTIYF
>TRBD1|TRBV6-5|NA|TRBJ1-2
TGTGCCAGCAGTTGGACAGGAGATGAGGGCTACACCTTC
CASSWTGDEGYTF
>TRBD2|TRBV7-6|NA|TRBJ2-1
TGTGCCAGCAGCTTAGCGCGGTTCGGGGGGGCCGACAATGAGCAGTTCTTC
CASSLARFGGADNEQFF
>NA|TRBV7-2|once|TRBJ2-2
TGTGCCAGCAGCTCACAGCAGCCCGGGGAGCTGTTTTTT
CASSSQQPGELFF
>NA|TRBV5-8|NA|TRBJ1-3
TGTGCCAGCAGCTTATCATACTATGGTTTT
CASSLSYYGF
>TRBD2|TRBV7-7|NA|TRBJ2-5
TGTGCTAGCAGCCCCGGGACTAGCGGGAGATCCATCGAGACCCAGTACTTC
CASSPGTSGRSIETQYF
>NA|TRBV9|NA|TRBJ1-1
TGTGCCAGCAGCCCTGGGACAACTTATGAAGCTTTCTTT
CASSPGTTYEAFF
>NA|TRBV19|few|TRBJ1-5
TGTGCCAGTAGACCACAGGGACCCAATCAGCCCCAGCATTTT
CASRPQGPNQPQHF
>NA|TRBV9|NA|TRBJ2-7
TGTGCCAGCAGCGTAGGACAGTTTCCTTACGAGCAGTACTTC
CASSVGQFPYEQYF
>NA|TRBV5-1|NA|TRBJ1-6
TGCGCCAGCAGCTTGGGTCCTAATAATTCACCCCTCCACTTT
CASSLGPNNSPLHF
>TRBD1|TRBV7-9|NA|TRBJ2-3
TGTGCCAGCAGCTCCCCGGGGACAGGGACAGATACGCAGTATTTT
CASSSPGTGTDTQYF
>NA|TRBV21-1|NA|TRBJ1-5
TGTGCCAGCAGAGCAAATGAATCTCCGGAGAGAAATAGCAATCAGCCCCAGCATTTT
CASRANESPERNSNQPQHF
>NA|TRBV5-6|NA|TRBJ2-3
TGTGCCAGCAGCTTTACTGAATACACAGATACGCAGTATTTT
CASSFTEYTDTQYF
>NA|TRBV7-9|NA|TRBJ2-1
TGTGCCAGCAGCTTAAGAGTTTCCTACAATGAGCAGTTCTTC
CASSLRVSYNEQFF
>NA|TRBV9|NA|TRBJ1-2
TGTGCCAGCAGCTATGGACTCTCAGCTAACTATGGCTACACCTTC
CASSYGLSANYGYTF
>NA|TRBV7-3|NA|TRBJ2-3
TGTGCCAGCAGCTCCGCCACCCGGGATACGCAGTATTTT
CASSSATRDTQYF
>NA|TRBV4-1|NA|TRBJ1-6
TGCGCCAGCAGCCAGGAGGGGTACGTTGGGGGGTCACCCCTCCACTTT
CASSQEGYVGGSPLHF
>TRBD2|TRBV27|NA|TRBJ2-3
TGTGCCAGCAGTTTGTCTACCGGGACTACCCTCACAGATACGCAGTATTTT
CASSLSTGTTLTDTQYF